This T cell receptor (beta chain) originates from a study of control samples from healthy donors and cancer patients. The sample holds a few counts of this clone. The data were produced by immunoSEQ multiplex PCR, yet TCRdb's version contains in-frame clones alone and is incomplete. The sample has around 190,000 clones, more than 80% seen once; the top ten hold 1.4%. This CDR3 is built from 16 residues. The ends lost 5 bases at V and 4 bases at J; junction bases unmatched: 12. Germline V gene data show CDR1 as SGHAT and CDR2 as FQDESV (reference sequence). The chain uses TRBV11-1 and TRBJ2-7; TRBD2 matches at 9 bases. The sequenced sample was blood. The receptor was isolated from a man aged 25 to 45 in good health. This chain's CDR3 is CASSQRLADPLYEQYF. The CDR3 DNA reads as TGTGCCAGCAGCCAGCGACTAGCGGACCCCTTATACGAGCAGTACTTC.